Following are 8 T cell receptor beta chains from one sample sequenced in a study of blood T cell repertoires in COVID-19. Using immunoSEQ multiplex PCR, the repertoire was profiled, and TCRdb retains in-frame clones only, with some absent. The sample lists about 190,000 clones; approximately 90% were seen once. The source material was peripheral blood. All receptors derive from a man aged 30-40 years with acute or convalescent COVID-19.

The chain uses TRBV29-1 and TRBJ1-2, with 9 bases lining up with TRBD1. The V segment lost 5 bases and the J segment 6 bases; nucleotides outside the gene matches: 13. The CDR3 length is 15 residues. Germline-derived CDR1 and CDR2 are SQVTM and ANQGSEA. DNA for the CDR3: TGCAGCGTTCCAATCGCCGGGACAGGGTTGGATGGCTACACCTTC. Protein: CSVPIAGTGLDGYTF.

CDR3 protein: CASSLRTSGYEQYF. The DNA of the CDR3 is TGTGCCAGCAGTTTACGGACTAGCGGTTACGAGCAGTACTTC. The rearrangement links TRBV28 to TRBJ2-7; 10 bases are shared with TRBD2. Germline trimming cut 2 bases from V and 4 bases from J; bases unmatched to any gene: 2. This CDR3 region has 14 residues. CDR1 is MDHEN, CDR2 SYDVKM, per germline.

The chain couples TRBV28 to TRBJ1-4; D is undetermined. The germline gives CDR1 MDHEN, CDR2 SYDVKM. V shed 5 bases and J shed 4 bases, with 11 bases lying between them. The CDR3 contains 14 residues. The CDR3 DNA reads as TGTGCCAGCAGTGCTCGGGTTGATAATGAAAAACTGTTTTTT. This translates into CASSARVDNEKLFF.

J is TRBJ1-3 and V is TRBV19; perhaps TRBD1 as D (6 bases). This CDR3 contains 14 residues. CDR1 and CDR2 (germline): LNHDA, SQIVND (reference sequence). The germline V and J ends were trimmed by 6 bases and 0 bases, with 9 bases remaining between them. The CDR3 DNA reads TGTGCCAGTAGCAGACAGGTCTCTGGAAACACCATATATTTT. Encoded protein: CASSRQVSGNTIYF.

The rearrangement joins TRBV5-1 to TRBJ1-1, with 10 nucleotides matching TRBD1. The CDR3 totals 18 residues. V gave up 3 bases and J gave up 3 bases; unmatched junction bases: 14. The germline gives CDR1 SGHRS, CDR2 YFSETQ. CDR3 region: CASSSLGGTGVRDTEAFF. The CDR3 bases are TGCGCCAGCAGCTCGTTAGGTGGGACAGGGGTCAGGGACACTGAAGCTTTCTTT. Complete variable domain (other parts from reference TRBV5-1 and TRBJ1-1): KAGVTQTPRYLIKTRGQQVTLSCSPISGHRSVSWYQQTPGQGLQFLFEYFSETQRNKGNFPGRFSGRQFSNSRSEMNVSTLELGDSALYLCASSSLGGTGVRDTEAFFGQGTRLTVV.

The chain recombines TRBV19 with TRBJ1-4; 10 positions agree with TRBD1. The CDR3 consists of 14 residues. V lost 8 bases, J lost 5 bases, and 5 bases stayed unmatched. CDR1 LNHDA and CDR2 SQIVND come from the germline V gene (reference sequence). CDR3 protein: CASRRTGGNEKLFF. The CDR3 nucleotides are TGTGCCAGTCGCCGGACAGGGGGAAATGAAAAACTGTTTTTT.

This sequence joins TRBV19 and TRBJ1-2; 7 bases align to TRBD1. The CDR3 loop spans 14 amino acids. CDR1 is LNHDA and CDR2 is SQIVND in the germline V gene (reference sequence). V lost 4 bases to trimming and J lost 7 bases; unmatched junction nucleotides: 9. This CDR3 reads CASSTGQSGRGYTF. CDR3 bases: TGTGCCAGTAGTACGGGACAGAGCGGTCGTGGCTACACCTTC.

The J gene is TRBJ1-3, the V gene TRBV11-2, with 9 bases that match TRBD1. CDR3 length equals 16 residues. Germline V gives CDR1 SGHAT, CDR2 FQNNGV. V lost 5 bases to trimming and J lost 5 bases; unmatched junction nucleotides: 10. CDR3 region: CASSLSGTGIRNTIYF. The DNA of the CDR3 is TGTGCCAGCAGCCTCTCCGGGACAGGGATAAGAAACACCATATATTTT.